These 15 T cell receptor beta chains originate from one sample sequenced in a study of PD-L1 blockade in urothelial cancer. The table came from immunoSEQ multiplex PCR; TCRdb's copy has only in-frame clones and leaves some out. The data contain fewer than 130,000 clones, approximately 85% of them seen just once; the ten biggest clones take up around 2.4%. Source: PBMCs, taken around atezolizumab (anti-PD-L1) treatment. The receptors shown here come from a man between 45 and 60 years old with urothelial cancer.

This chain links TRBV5-1 with TRBJ1-2; D remains unclear. V lost 0 bases, J lost 4 bases, and 13 bases lay in between. The CDR3 sequence is 15 residues long. Germline CDR1 reads SGHRS; CDR2 reads YFSETQ. The CDR3 loop reads CASSLGYAGGYGYTF. The CDR3 DNA reads TGCGCCAGCAGCTTGGGTTACGCGGGAGGCTATGGCTACACCTTC.

The chain carries TRBV6-1 and TRBJ2-7, with 14 bases fitting TRBD2. J gave up 13 bases and V 6 bases, and 8 bases lay outside the gene matches. CDR1 MNHNS and CDR2 SASEGT come from the germline V gene. The CDR3 contains 13 residues. The CDR3 reads CASSDGLAGGQYF. CDR3 bases: TGTGCCAGCAGCGACGGACTAGCGGGAGGTCAATACTTC.

This clone was detected only once. The CDR3 sequence: CASSLRVESSGTQYF. In DNA form, the CDR3 reads TGTGCCAGCAGTTTGCGGGTCGAAAGCTCGGGTACGCAGTATTTT. The chain is built from TRBV27 and TRBJ2-3, with a tentative D call TRBD2 (5 bases). Germline-derived CDR1 and CDR2 are MNHEY and SMNVEV (reference sequence). The CDR3 runs to 15 residues. The ends were cut back, 3 bases at V and 8 bases at J, with 18 bases in the middle.

The chain combines TRBV27 with TRBJ2-6; 8 positions agree with TRBD1. Trimming cost V 7 bases and J 3 bases; bases outside gene matches: 8. This CDR3 is 16 amino acids long. The germline CDR1 and CDR2 sequences are MNHEY and SMNVEV (reference sequence). The CDR3: CASMGRGRIGANVLTF. CDR3 in DNA: TGTGCCAGCATGGGCAGGGGGCGGATTGGGGCCAACGTCCTGACTTTC.

In its sample, this clone was seen a few times. The chain links TRBV30 to TRBJ1-2; D uncertain. V lost 1 base to trimming and J lost 1 base, with 7 bases between them. The CDR3 length is 13 residues. Looked up from germline, CDR1 is GTSNPN and CDR2 is SVGIG (reference sequence). The CDR3 region has the DNA TGTGCCTGGAGTGACGGTGTTAACTATGGCTACACCTTC. This gives the protein CAWSDGVNYGYTF.

The rearrangement links TRBV6-5 to TRBJ1-1; a weak D match, TRBD1 (5 bases). The CDR3 has 13 residues. V lost 6 bases and J lost 5, with 13 bases in between. Germline loops: CDR1 MNHEY, CDR2 SVGAGI. The DNA for the CDR3 is TGTGCCAGCAGAGACAGTGTCGGAACTGAAGCTTTCTTT. Translating gives CASRDSVGTEAFF.

The genes are TRBV27 and TRBJ1-6; D is ambiguous. Trimming pared 3 bases from V and 6 bases from J, leaving 9 bases between. The CDR3 is 14 residues long. CDR1 is MNHEY, CDR2 SMNVEV, per germline (reference sequence). Here the CDR3 DNA reads TGTGCCAGCAGTTTGGCACAGCTTAATTCACCCCTCCACTTT. This sequence encodes CASSLAQLNSPLHF.

The chain joins TRBV12-5 to TRBJ2-2, with 12 bases fitting TRBD2. With V trimmed by 5 bases and J by 6 bases, 7 bases remained unmatched. Germline V gene data show CDR1 as LGHNT and CDR2 as FRNRAP. This CDR3 is built from 16 residues. The chain's CDR3 is CASGLLTSGRAGELFF. In DNA form, the CDR3 reads TGTGCTAGTGGTCTCCTGACTAGCGGGAGAGCCGGGGAGCTGTTTTTT.

The gene calls are TRBV6-5 and TRBJ2-3; no clear D gene. In germline, CDR1 is MNHEY, CDR2 SVGAGI. The CDR3 is made up of 15 amino acids. The V end lost 4 bases, the J end lost 2 bases, and 13 bases lay between the germline ends. CDR3 protein: CASSLTSSYTDTQYF. The CDR3 DNA follows: TGTGCCAGCAGTTTGACTTCTAGTTACACAGATACGCAGTATTTT.

The chain is built from TRBV7-9 and TRBJ1-1, with 7 nucleotides matching TRBD1. The CDR3 runs to 17 residues. From germline, CDR1 is SEHNR and CDR2 FQNEAQ (reference sequence). V trimming: 6 bases; J trimming: 1 base; junction bases outside the gene matches: 14. The CDR3 region has the DNA TGTGCCAGCAGGGGGAACCTGTCGACAGGGAAGAACACTGAAGCTTTCTTT. Translated, it gives CASRGNLSTGKNTEAFF.

This rearrangement joins TRBV27 to TRBJ2-1, with D possibly being TRBD2 (6 bases). There are 15 residues in the CDR3. With 3 bases removed from V and 0 bases from J, the gap between germline ends came to 9 bases. Germline V gene lookup returns CDR1 MNHEY and CDR2 SMNVEV (reference sequence). The CDR3 sequence: CASSFGGYSYNEQFF. CDR3 DNA sequence: TGTGCCAGCAGTTTCGGGGGATACTCCTACAATGAGCAGTTCTTC.

This chain connects TRBV6-4 to TRBJ1-1; the D gene is possibly TRBD1 (5 bases). Germline loops: CDR1 MRHNA, CDR2 SNTAGT. With 7 bases removed from V and 1 base from J, the gap between germline ends came to 10 bases. CDR3 size: 13 residues. This CDR3 reads CASKRDSNTEAFF. The CDR3 DNA reads as TGTGCCAGCAAACGGGACTCGAACACTGAAGCTTTCTTT.

The rearrangement joins TRBV19 to TRBJ2-7; D is uncertain. Germline CDR1 and CDR2: LNHDA and SQIVND (reference sequence). Deletions cut 1 base from V and 3 bases from J, with 13 bases between. The CDR3 spans 15 residues. DNA for the CDR3: TGTGCCAGTAGTATAGTCCGTAGTAGCCGCTACGAGCAGTACTTC. Its protein is CASSIVRSSRYEQYF.

The chain uses TRBV29-1 and TRBJ1-1; D remains ambiguous. V lost 3 bases, J lost 4 bases, and 12 bases lay in between. CDR3 length: 13 amino acids. CDR1 is SQVTM, CDR2 ANQGSEA, per germline. For the CDR3, the DNA is TGCAGCGTTGAGTCTGGAGGGAGCACTGAAGCTTTCTTT. It translates to CSVESGGSTEAFF.

V and J are TRBV7-2 and TRBJ2-7; possible D gene TRBD2, 5 bases. Germline V lookup: CDR1 SGHTA, CDR2 FQGNSA. Trimming removed 3 bases from V and 3 bases from J, with 15 bases in between. The CDR3 has 15 amino acids. The CDR3 sequence: CASSFAPGIGYEQYF. In DNA form, the CDR3 reads TGTGCCAGCAGCTTCGCCCCGGGGATTGGCTACGAGCAGTACTTC.